A selection of T cell receptor beta chains follows, all from one sample in a study of blood T cell repertoires in COVID-19. Assay: immunoSEQ multiplex PCR; the TCRdb copy retains only in-frame clones and omits some. The sample includes 300,000 to 350,000 clones, 80% to 90% of them seen just once. Sequencing was done on a sample of peripheral blood. The source is a man in his thirties or forties with COVID-19, enrolled during active disease. CDR3s include the opening cysteine and the closing phenylalanine or tryptophan. D genes are given only for firm matches. For some rows the clone size is stated as once, few or many, or as a class when expanded; others skip it.

j_gene: TRBJ1-1; d_gene: NA; abundance: once; v_gene: TRBV6-2/TRBV6-3; CDR3nt: TGTGCCAGCAGTGACTGGCGGGCTGAAGCTTTCTTT; CDR3aa: CASSDWRAEAFF
j_gene: TRBJ1-2; d_gene: NA; abundance: NA; v_gene: TRBV7-3; CDR3nt: TGTGCCAGCAGCTTAGGTGGCAGGGACTATGGCTACACCTTC; CDR3aa: CASSLGGRDYGYTF
j_gene: TRBJ1-5; d_gene: NA; abundance: NA; v_gene: TRBV7-2; CDR3nt: TGTGCCAGCAGCGTACTCGGCGGTAGCAATCAGCCCCAGCATTTT; CDR3aa: CASSVLGGSNQPQHF
j_gene: TRBJ1-1; d_gene: NA; abundance: NA; v_gene: TRBV6-5; CDR3nt: TGTGCCAGCAATTGGCCCGGGACACAAGAAGCTTTCTTT; CDR3aa: CASNWPGTQEAFF
j_gene: TRBJ2-1; d_gene: NA; abundance: NA; v_gene: TRBV5-1; CDR3nt: TGCGCCAGCAGCTTGGCGATGGGCCCGGGGGATGAGCAGTTCTTC; CDR3aa: CASSLAMGPGDEQFF
j_gene: TRBJ2-3; d_gene: TRBD1; abundance: NA; v_gene: TRBV11-2; CDR3nt: TGTGCCAGCAGTTCGACAGGGCCCAATACGCAGTATTTT; CDR3aa: CASSSTGPNTQYF
j_gene: TRBJ2-3; d_gene: TRBD1; abundance: NA; v_gene: TRBV6-6; CDR3nt: TGTGCCAGCAAACGTACAGGGGCGAGCACAGATACGCAGTATTTT; CDR3aa: CASKRTGASTDTQYF
j_gene: TRBJ1-2; d_gene: TRBD1; abundance: once; v_gene: TRBV7-9; CDR3nt: TGTGCCAGCAGCTCTGGCAGGACAGGGGATGGCTACACCTTC; CDR3aa: CASSSGRTGDGYTF
j_gene: TRBJ2-5; d_gene: TRBD1; abundance: NA; v_gene: TRBV18; CDR3nt: TGTGCCAGCTCACCGGGGGGACAGGGGGAGACCCAGTACTTC; CDR3aa: CASSPGGQGETQYF
j_gene: TRBJ1-3; d_gene: TRBD1; abundance: NA; v_gene: TRBV19; CDR3nt: TGTGCCAGTAGTAAGAACAGGGGTTACGGAAACACCATATATTTT; CDR3aa: CASSKNRGYGNTIYF
j_gene: TRBJ2-7; d_gene: TRBD2; abundance: NA; v_gene: TRBV6-5; CDR3nt: TGTGCCAGCAGTTTACTAGCGGGGGTCTCCTACGAGCAGTACTTC; CDR3aa: CASSLLAGVSYEQYF
j_gene: TRBJ1-1; d_gene: TRBD1; abundance: NA; v_gene: TRBV4-1; CDR3nt: TGCGCCAGCAGCCGCCTACAGGGGGCGTTCAATGAAGCTTTCTTT; CDR3aa: CASSRLQGAFNEAFF
j_gene: TRBJ2-3; d_gene: NA; abundance: NA; v_gene: TRBV7-4; CDR3nt: TGTGCCAGCAGCCTCCGTTCTGAGGCTACCAACCTCCTTCATAGCACAGATACGCAGTATTTT; CDR3aa: CASSLRSEATNLLHSTDTQYF
j_gene: TRBJ2-2; d_gene: TRBD2; abundance: NA; v_gene: TRBV9; CDR3nt: TGTGCCAGCAGCTTCCCCCGGTGGGCGGGGGTCAACACCGGGGAGCTGTTTTTT; CDR3aa: CASSFPRWAGVNTGELFF
j_gene: TRBJ2-5; d_gene: TRBD2; abundance: once; v_gene: TRBV4-2; CDR3nt: TGTGCCAGCAGCCCCGTTTGGGGGGGAGGAGAGACCCAGTACTTC; CDR3aa: CASSPVWGGGETQYF